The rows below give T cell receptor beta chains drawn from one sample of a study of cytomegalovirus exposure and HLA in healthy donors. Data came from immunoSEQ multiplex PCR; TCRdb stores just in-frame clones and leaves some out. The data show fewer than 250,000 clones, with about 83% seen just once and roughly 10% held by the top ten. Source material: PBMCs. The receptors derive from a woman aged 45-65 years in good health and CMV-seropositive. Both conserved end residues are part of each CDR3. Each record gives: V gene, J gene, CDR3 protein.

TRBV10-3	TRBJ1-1	CAISTHQRRYTEAFF
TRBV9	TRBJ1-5	CASSTGQGAQPQHF
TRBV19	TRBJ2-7	CASTTGQGPSYEQYF
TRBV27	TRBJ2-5	CASSRAPRGSGGARETQYF
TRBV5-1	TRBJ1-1	CASSAPGRAEAARQNTEAFF
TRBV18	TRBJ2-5	CASSPILTIGSQETQYF
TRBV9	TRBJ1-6	CASSGTGASPLHF
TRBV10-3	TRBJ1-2	CAIRRGGNYGYTF
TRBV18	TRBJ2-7	CASSTSRDSTSYEQYF
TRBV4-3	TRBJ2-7	CASSHTTGAPYEQYF
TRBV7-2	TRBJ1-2	CVSFSGPGYTF
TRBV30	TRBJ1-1	CAWSPTEPGQGEFNTEAFF
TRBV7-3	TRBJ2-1	CASSLSRSSYNEQFF
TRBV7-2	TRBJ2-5	CASSSQSGVQETQYF
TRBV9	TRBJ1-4	CASSVDRKSNEKLFF
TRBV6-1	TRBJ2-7	CATRDNWVHEQYF
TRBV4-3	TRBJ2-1	CASSQDKASGGNEQFF
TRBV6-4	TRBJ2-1	CASSDEGGGEQFF
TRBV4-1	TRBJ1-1	CASNRGGLTEAFF
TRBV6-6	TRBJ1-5	CASSWDRPNQPQHF
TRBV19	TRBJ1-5	CASSRGDYSNQPQHF
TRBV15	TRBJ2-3	CATSREGSGYTDTQYF
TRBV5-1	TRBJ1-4	CASSLGAGQGDEKLFF
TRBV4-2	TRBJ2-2	CASSQDWTGLTGELFF
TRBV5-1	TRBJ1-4	CASSLQGFGTTNEKLFF
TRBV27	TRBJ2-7	CASSSPFSEQYF
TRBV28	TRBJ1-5	CASSRREISNQPQHF
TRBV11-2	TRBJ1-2	CASSPSTGAVYGYTF
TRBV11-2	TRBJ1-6	CASSSDPIPGTYNSPLHF
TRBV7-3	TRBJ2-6	CASVGSGANVLTF
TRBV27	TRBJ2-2	CASSSLEGPWGTGELFF
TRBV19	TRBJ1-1	CASSFRDIFSANTEAFF
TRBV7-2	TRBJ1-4	CASSLVGGVNEKLFF
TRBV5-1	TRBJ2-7	CASSSVSSYEQYF
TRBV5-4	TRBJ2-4	CASSPEWLLAKNIQYF
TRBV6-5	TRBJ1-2	CASSTDRAQDYGYTF
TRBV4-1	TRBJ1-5	CASSQGGTGIGEPQHF
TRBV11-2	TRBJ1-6	CASSPKTGRGSPLHF
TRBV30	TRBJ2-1	CAWDSSGGGDEQFF
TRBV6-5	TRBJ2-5	CASSYSTTGGGTQYF
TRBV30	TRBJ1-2	CAWSVLLNGYTF
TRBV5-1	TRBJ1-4	CASRDTGTGGEKLFF